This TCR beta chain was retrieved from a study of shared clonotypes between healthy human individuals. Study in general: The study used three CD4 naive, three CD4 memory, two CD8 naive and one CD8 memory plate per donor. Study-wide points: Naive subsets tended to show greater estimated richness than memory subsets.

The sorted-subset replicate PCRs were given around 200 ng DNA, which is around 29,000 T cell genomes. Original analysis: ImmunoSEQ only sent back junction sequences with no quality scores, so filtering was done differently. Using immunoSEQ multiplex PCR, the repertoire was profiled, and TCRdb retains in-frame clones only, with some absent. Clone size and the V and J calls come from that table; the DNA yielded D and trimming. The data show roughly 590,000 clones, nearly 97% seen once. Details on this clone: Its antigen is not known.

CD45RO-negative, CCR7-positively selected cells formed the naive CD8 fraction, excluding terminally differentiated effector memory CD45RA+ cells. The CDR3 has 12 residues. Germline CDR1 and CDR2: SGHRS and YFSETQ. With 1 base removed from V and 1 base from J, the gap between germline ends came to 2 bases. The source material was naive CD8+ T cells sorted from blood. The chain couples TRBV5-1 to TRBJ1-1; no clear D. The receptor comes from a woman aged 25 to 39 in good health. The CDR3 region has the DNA TGCGCCAGCAGCTTGTCGAACACTGAAGCTTTCTTT. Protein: CASSLSNTEAFF.